This TCR beta chain was obtained from a study of blood T cells in healthy people across ages. General observations from the study: Unsorted PBMCs blocked a conclusive comparison of naive and antigen-experienced cells.

About this clonotype: Its antigen remains unknown.

For the second PCR, which ran for 7 to 11 cycles, a sample-barcoded 5' primer and a J-beta primer mix were used. TCRdb re-called the 5' RACE reads with MiXCR, one entry per CDR3 protein. The sample contains around 800,000 distinct CDR3 sequences, roughly 24% of which appear only once. The CDR3 has 14 amino acids. Germline CDR1 DFQATT, CDR2 SNEGSKA (reference sequence). This same sample was also taken into another study, of T cells of mothers and their children.

The gene calls are TRBV20-1 and TRBJ2-1; 9 bases agree with TRBD2. Gene TRBJ2-7 matches the end of the DNA better, so the J call may be wrong. The clonotype originates from a boy younger than 18 in good health. The sequencing sample was made of blood. The CDR3 DNA sequence: TGCAGTGCTAGTAGCGGGGGAGGGAACTACGAGCAGTACTTC. It is translated as CSASSGGGNYEQYF.